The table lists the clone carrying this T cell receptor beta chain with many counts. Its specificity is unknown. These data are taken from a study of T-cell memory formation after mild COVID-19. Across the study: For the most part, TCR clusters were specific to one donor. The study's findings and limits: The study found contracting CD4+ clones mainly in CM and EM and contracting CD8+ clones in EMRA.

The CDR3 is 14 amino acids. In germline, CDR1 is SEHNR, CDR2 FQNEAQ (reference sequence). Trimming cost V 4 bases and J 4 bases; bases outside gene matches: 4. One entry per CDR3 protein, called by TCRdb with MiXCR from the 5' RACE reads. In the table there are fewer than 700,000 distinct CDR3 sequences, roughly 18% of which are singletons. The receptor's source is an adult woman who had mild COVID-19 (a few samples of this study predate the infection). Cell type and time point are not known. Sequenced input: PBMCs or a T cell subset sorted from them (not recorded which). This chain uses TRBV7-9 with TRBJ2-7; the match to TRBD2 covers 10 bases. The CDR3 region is CASSSTSGIYEQYF. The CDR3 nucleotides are TGTGCCAGCAGCTCCACTAGCGGGATTTACGAGCAGTACTTC.